This T cell receptor (beta chain) appears in the sequencing data of a study of cytomegalovirus exposure and HLA in healthy donors (dated by TCRdb to the late 2010s). Regarding the study in general: According to an earlier analysis of around 600 of the donors, some 180 million T cells yielded over 90 million unique TCR beta sequences and about 300 Gb of sequence data. Of the roughly 400 genotyped donors, over 70% fell in the genetic ancestry cluster associated with self-reported Caucasian donors. The study used immunosequencing to profile the T cell repertoires of approximately 640 subjects and linked those repertoires to cytomegalovirus serostatus. The study aimed to test whether signatures of past pathogen exposure could be identified by cataloging public T cell receptors. About 280 gigabases of sequencing data and roughly 81 million unique TCR sequences made up an early release that covered under 750 HLA-typed donors. In the later analysis, no new phenotypic data were used to find candidate immune exposures; instead, reliance was placed on TCR beta sequences and their occurrence across donors. Several DR-DQ haplotypes were handled as single units for association and clustering because linkage in the cohort was strong. All discovery cohort repertoires had been generated using a single sequencing platform. Genome-wide SNP genotypes for about 65% of the 666 donors were used in a later genetic analysis, which treated that subset as a discovery cohort. Typing coverage varied by locus: roughly 629-640 donors for A, B, C, DRB1 and DQB1; approximately 560 for DQA1; nearly 610 for DPA1; 450 to 480 for DPB1. In an earlier analysis of several hundred of the donors, high-throughput TCR beta sequencing was used to judge whether each TCR beta V gene segment behaved as functional or pseudogenic. Donor age, sex, ethnicity and CMV serostatus were collected together with the repertoire data. Besides the first cohort of around 670 subjects, a separate validation cohort made up of some 110 different subjects was used. To predict cytomegalovirus infection status, the study combined high-throughput TCR immunosequencing, statistical association of individual TCRs with disease status, and machine learning. A later analysis re-examined previously published TCR beta repertoires from 500 to 700 donors and added high-resolution HLA genotyping to investigate patterns of TCR occurrence. Class I and class II HLA loci were covered by the typing at four-digit resolution. Among about 400 genotyped donors of the cohort, an average of approximately 240,000 unique TCR beta nucleotide sequences was sequenced per donor, of which about 19% were non-productive. Overall study outcomes, separate from this receptor: A few of the identified cytomegalovirus-associated TCR beta chains were confirmed in vitro to be specific for cytomegalovirus antigens. Specific HLA alleles were associated with 15,000 to 20,000 TCR beta sequences at a false discovery rate of 0.05 in a later analysis. In a later analysis, most CMV-associated TCR beta chains were found to appear HLA-restricted, with HLA associations seemingly driven largely by CMV exposure. A later analysis found that HLA-associated TCR beta chains were more clonally expanded and had lower generation probabilities than equally common non-associated chains. In a later analysis, TCR association rates were found to vary across HLA loci, with the most associated TCRs seen for DRB1 alleles and the fewest for HLA-C alleles. When HLA alleles, especially DR and DQ, strongly co-occurred, TCR associations were difficult to assign to individual alleles. Seventeen rarely observed V segments, including chromosome 9 orphons, were excluded from the earlier analysis of approximately 500 of the donors because counts were too low. Because the 87-base-pair reads could not distinguish some IMGT-functional V segments, including TRBV6-2 and TRBV6-3, those segments were excluded. Linkage disequilibrium might explain the correlated functional status among segregating V segments, but an unknown experimental factor could not be excluded. A total of 150 to 200 TCR beta chains were listed by the study as associated with cytomegalovirus. The classifier was reported to diagnose cytomegalovirus status with high specificity and sensitivity in both the original and validation cohorts. CMV serostatus was the only immune exposure information available for the cohort. An earlier analysis of approximately 590 of the donors showed that most TCR beta V segments appeared in productive rearrangements either about 87% or about 30% of the time, which broadly matched IMGT annotations. In a later genetic analysis, fewer N-insertions in productive TCRs were reported among donors in an Asian-associated ancestry cluster than the roughly 640-donor mean. A cluster of highly shared sequence variants was judged likely to be a technical artifact of the sequencing pipeline. The authors suggested that the approach could potentially be extended to other disease states and immunological phenotypes. According to a later analysis, parvovirus B19, influenza, CMV and Epstein-Barr virus appeared linked to several top co-occurrence clusters. Because some donors lacked HLA typing at each locus, the association tests relied only on the typed subset. A further reported finding was that TCR beta sequences accurately predicted the HLA-A and HLA-B alleles for most subjects in the first cohort. Across donors, most TCR sequences were observed very rarely, whereas some public TCRs were present in many individuals. Only TCR beta chains were sequenced in this cohort, and the absence of alpha or paired-chain data limited detectable features. V-gene and J-gene trimming of TCR beta chains was associated with a missense DCLRE1C variant in a later genetic analysis, and the association was replicated in an independent cohort. The presence/absence analyses assumed that sequencing depth was roughly uniform across donors, and that assumption may not be true.

About this clone itself: The specificity of this receptor is unknown. No much larger clone exists at a distance of one base, and base qualities are not known.

Reading from cysteine to phenylalanine, the CDR3 counts 16 amino acids. Only the CDR3 region is kept as DNA, spanning 48 bases read in frame from base 1. CDR1 and CDR2 are read off the germline V gene as LGHNA and YNFKEQ. Unmatched junction bases come to 4, with V trimmed by 1 base and J by 0 bases. The cohort consisted of 600 to 700 healthy bone marrow donors. At the time of sampling, every cohort member was nominally healthy, though immune exposures that went unrecorded were likely present. The donor tested CMV seronegative and was one of the 352 seronegative cohort members. A peripheral blood sample was collected from each donor, and TCR beta sequencing was performed on peripheral blood mononuclear cells. Genomic DNA extraction from the blood cell samples was performed with the Qiagen DNeasy Blood Extraction Kit. Receptors were amplified or captured by the immunoSEQ multiplex PCR assay. For the multiplex PCR, a mixture combining 60 forward primers for TCR Vbeta segments and 13 reverse primers for TCR Jbeta segments was used. A multiplex PCR assay on genomic DNA amplified the CDR3 region of rearranged TCR beta genes. On the Illumina HiSeq System, the amplified TCR beta libraries were sequenced as 87-base-pair reads. The paper's processing steps were these. A later analysis tallied tens of millions of unique TCR beta chains across the 610 or so repertoires, and approximately 9.9 million of those chains were shared by two or more donors. A nearest-neighbor algorithm error-corrected the raw reads and collapsed the reads into unique sequences, merging closely related sequences to remove PCR and sequencing errors. V, D and J gene segments were assigned by aligning CDR3 sequences to IMGT reference sequences. For a sequence to be retained, at least a six-nucleotide match to both a V gene segment and a J gene segment was required. Rearrangements were classified as productive when the CDR3 lacked stop codons and remained in frame with V and J, and all other rearrangements were classified as non-productive. Following IMGT convention, CDR3 was defined as the stretch from the second conserved V-encoded cysteine to the conserved J-encoded phenylalanine. In an earlier analysis of more than 550 of the donors, sequences lacking an unambiguous match to a single V gene segment were excluded. An earlier analysis of almost 600 of the donors classified V segments as functional when productive rearrangements were above 56.7% and as segregating when the standard deviation between donors was above 5%. A statistical classification framework was built for diagnosing cytomegalovirus status from the catalog of TCR beta chain sequences. In a later analysis, TCR nucleotide sequences were compared against IMGT/GENE-DB human TR gene sequences so that V and J genes could be assigned. The TCRdist pipeline was used in a later analysis to assign CDR3 sequences and most-parsimonious VDJ recombination scenarios. A later analysis defined each TCR beta chain by its CDR3 amino acid sequence plus V-gene family, and excluded reads lacking a unique V-gene family. In a later analysis, 450 to 600 highly shared, low-generation-probability nucleotide sequences were removed to address suspected cross-contamination and a sequencing artifact. A later analysis calculated a clonal expansion index for each public chain from normalized within-repertoire ranks of inferred template counts. Generation probabilities in a later analysis came from a VDJ recombination model fitted to out-of-frame rearrangements, and those results were checked against IGoR. A later analysis scored TCR-TCR, TCR-HLA and TCR-CMV co-occurrence with hypergeometric tests, applying a repertoire-size bias correction to TCR pairs. In a later analysis, false discovery rates were estimated by permuting HLA or CMV assignments 20 times. In a later analysis, co-occurring TCRs were grouped using DBSCAN, with TCRdist sequence similarity added in when clustering inside HLA-allele-positive subsets. Repertoires with fewer than 30,000 or more than 120,000 public chains, plus five repertoires with anomalous nucleotide sharing, were excluded from co-occurrence clustering. The table was pulled from immuneACCESS by TCRdb, which kept in-frame rearrangements only. Such tables lose some clones; where checked, under half of the loss comes from unresolved V genes, and the rest has no known cause. V, J and clone size are taken as reported in that table, and D and trimming were inferred from the DNA itself. Within this sample are roughly 170,000 clones, with over 80% of them counted one time only. The ten largest clones capture roughly 1.6% of the sample.

The receptor was derived from a man between 45 and 60 years old in good health and CMV-seronegative. Recombination connected TRBV4-2 to TRBJ2-7; a stretch of 9 junction bases matches TRBD2. The sample taken for sequencing was PBMCs. The CDR3 protein: CASSQGGRGGSYEQYF. The DNA is as follows: TGTGCCAGCAGCCAAGGAGGGCGGGGGGGCTCCTACGAGCAGTACTTC.